The clone carrying this T cell receptor beta chain was seen just once. Its cognate antigen is unknown. This specimen belongs to a study of OX40 agonist ivuxolimab in advanced cancers. Study summary: Every 2 weeks, patients received ivuxolimab intravenously, dosed at 0.01 to 10 mg/kg. Patients with prior anti-PD-1, anti-PD-L1 or anti-CTLA-4 therapy were eligible; 35% to 50% had some.

This table comes from immunoSEQ multiplex PCR, and its TCRdb copy is limited to in-frame clones, with some not included. The table has 52,000 or so clones, roughly 80% seen once. Broader study findings: The study observed clonal expansion of CD4+ and CD8+ blood T cells by week 6 at 0.1 to 3.0 mg/kg. Individuals who were partial responders at 0.1-3.0 mg/kg had clonal expansion that ranked among the lowest.

The CDR3 contains 15 residues. V was trimmed by 4 bases and J by 5 bases, leaving 16 bases between them. Germline V gene sequence: CDR1 SGHKS, CDR2 YYEKEE (reference sequence). The source is an adult with an advanced solid tumor such as melanoma, head and neck, liver or kidney cancer. The V gene is TRBV5-5, the J gene TRBJ2-1; TRBD2 is a possible D gene (5 bases). The sequences come from CD4+ or CD8+ T cells sorted from blood, collected in a trial of the OX40 agonist ivuxolimab. As DNA, the CDR3 is TGTGCCAGCAGCCTTCCGCCAGCGGAACACAATGAGCAGTTCTTC. This sequence encodes CASSLPPAEHNEQFF.